Listed below are T cell receptor beta chains from one sample, sequenced in a study of cytomegalovirus exposure and HLA in healthy donors. The data were produced by immunoSEQ multiplex PCR, yet TCRdb's version contains in-frame clones alone and is incomplete. The sample consists of fewer than 200,000 clones, approximately 80% of them appearing once. Source material: PBMCs. These receptors all come from a woman aged 45-59 years in good health and CMV-seronegative. Each CDR3 is given with its conserved first and last residue. The D gene is left open where the match is weak. Not all rows give a size; the values are once, few, many and, for expanded clones, a class.

V	size	J	D	CDR3	DNA
TRBV4-2	-	TRBJ2-7	-	CASSQTAGAPYEQYF	TGTGCCAGCAGCCAGACGGCGGGGGCACCCTACGAGCAGTACTTC
TRBV11-2	-	TRBJ2-3	TRBD2	CASSLVGGASTDTQYF	TGTGCCAGCAGCTTAGTCGGGGGGGCTAGCACAGATACGCAGTATTTT
TRBV27	-	TRBJ2-3	TRBD2	CASSYRLAGDTQYF	TGTGCCAGCAGCTACCGACTAGCGGGAGATACGCAGTATTTT
TRBV7-8	few	TRBJ2-3	-	CASRPQGFVTDTQYF	TGTGCCAGCAGACCTCAGGGTTTTGTGACAGATACGCAGTATTTT
TRBV15	few	TRBJ1-6	-	CATKLEGWDSPLHF	TGTGCCACCAAATTAGAGGGATGGGATTCACCCCTCCACTTT
TRBV15	few	TRBJ1-1	-	CATSGRQLVGTEAFF	TGTGCCACCAGCGGCAGACAGTTAGTAGGGACTGAAGCTTTCTTT
TRBV7-2	-	TRBJ1-3	-	CASSLRTGNTIYF	TGTGCCAGCAGCCTTCGTACTGGAAACACCATATATTTT
TRBV9	-	TRBJ2-2	TRBD1	CASIRGTGSTGELFF	TGTGCCAGCATCCGGGGGACAGGGTCCACCGGGGAGCTGTTTTTT
TRBV18	once	TRBJ2-7	TRBD2	CASSPSGEGFYEQYF	TGTGCCAGCTCACCAAGCGGGGAGGGGTTCTACGAGCAGTACTTC
TRBV5-6	-	TRBJ2-3	TRBD2	CASSSLTSGGATDTQYF	TGTGCCAGCAGCTCTCTCACTAGCGGGGGGGCCACAGATACGCAGTATTTT
TRBV25-1	-	TRBJ1-6	-	CASSEWGRSSYNSPLHF	TGTGCCAGCAGTGAATGGGGCAGGAGCTCCTATAATTCACCCCTCCACTTT
TRBV18	-	TRBJ1-6	TRBD1	CASSPPGTGASPLHF	TGTGCCAGCTCACCGCCCGGGACAGGGGCATCACCCCTCCACTTT
TRBV6-5	-	TRBJ2-3	TRBD2	CATGGAGGPDTQYF	TGTGCCACCGGGGGGGCGGGAGGGCCAGATACGCAGTATTTT
TRBV4-3	once	TRBJ2-7	TRBD2	CASSQDTGEGSSYEQYF	TGCGCCAGCAGCCAAGATACTGGGGAGGGGAGCTCCTACGAGCAGTACTTC
TRBV7-2	-	TRBJ1-2	TRBD1	CASSYMGQGAYGYTF	TGTGCCAGCAGCTACATGGGACAGGGGGCATATGGCTACACCTTC
TRBV7-9	-	TRBJ2-5	-	CASSFYPGTQETQYF	TGTGCCAGCAGCTTCTATCCGGGGACTCAAGAGACCCAGTACTTC
TRBV10-3	-	TRBJ2-1	-	CAIRDRSDEQFF	TGTGCCATCAGGGACAGATCCGATGAGCAGTTCTTC
TRBV5-1	-	TRBJ1-1	-	CASSLAFSTEDFF	TGCGCCAGCAGCTTGGCTTTTAGCACTGAAGATTTCTTT
TRBV4-3	-	TRBJ2-7	TRBD2	CASSRQRGGIYEQYF	TGCGCCAGCAGCCGACAAAGGGGAGGGATCTACGAGCAGTACTTC
TRBV6-6	-	TRBJ1-1	-	CASSAESYTEAFF	TGTGCCAGCAGTGCTGAGTCCTACACTGAAGCTTTCTTT
TRBV7-9	-	TRBJ1-1	-	CASSAGGGTEAFF	TGTGCCAGCAGCGCCGGGGGTGGTACTGAAGCTTTCTTT
TRBV4-1	-	TRBJ2-3	-	CASSQVPAVYTDTQYF	TGCGCCAGCAGCCAAGTTCCAGCGGTTTACACAGATACGCAGTATTTT
TRBV11-3	-	TRBJ2-1	TRBD1	CASSYRGARYNEQFF	TGTGCCAGCAGCTACAGGGGAGCCCGCTACAATGAGCAGTTCTTC
TRBV6-6	-	TRBJ2-1	-	CASSYPVVYNEQFF	TGTGCCAGCAGTTACCCGGTCGTCTACAATGAGCAGTTCTTC
TRBV5-1	-	TRBJ1-1	-	CASSLAGGQNTEAFF	TGCGCCAGCAGCTTGGCCGGGGGGCAGAACACTGAAGCTTTCTTT
TRBV6-5	few	TRBJ1-2	-	CASRPIGGINYGYTF	TGTGCCAGCAGGCCCATTGGGGGGATTAACTATGGCTACACCTTC
TRBV2	-	TRBJ1-1	TRBD1	CASSGSLGQVNTEAFF	TGTGCCAGCAGCGGATCACTCGGACAGGTGAACACTGAAGCTTTCTTT
TRBV4-3	many	TRBJ2-5	TRBD2	CASSQDPSGGAETQYF	TGCGCCAGCAGCCAAGATCCTAGCGGGGGGGCCGAGACCCAGTACTTC
TRBV6-6	few	TRBJ1-3	-	CATGVTSGNTIYF	TGTGCCACAGGGGTTACCTCTGGAAACACCATATATTTT
TRBV4-2	few	TRBJ2-2	TRBD2	CASSRNTRLAGGLYPRTGELFF	TGTGCCAGCAGCCGAAATACCCGGCTAGCGGGGGGACTATATCCTAGGACCGGGGAGCTGTTTTTT
TRBV5-6	-	TRBJ1-2	TRBD1	CASSQLDRNYGYTF	TGTGCCAGCAGCCAACTGGACAGGAACTATGGCTACACCTTC
TRBV7-9	few	TRBJ2-3	-	CASSSPGTDTQYF	TGTGCCAGCAGCTCCCCAGGGACAGATACGCAGTATTTT
TRBV19	-	TRBJ1-5	-	CASSIRVGRSNQPQHF	TGTGCCAGTAGTATTCGAGTGGGGAGAAGCAATCAGCCCCAGCATTTT
TRBV19	-	TRBJ1-2	-	CASSSSFEGYTF	TGTGCCAGTAGTTCCTCGTTTGAGGGCTACACCTTC
TRBV15	-	TRBJ2-2	-	CATSIGTGELFF	TGTGCCACCAGCATCGGCACCGGGGAGCTGTTTTTT
TRBV11-2	-	TRBJ2-2	-	CASSSLTISSGELFF	TGTGCCAGCAGCTCATTGACTATCTCTAGCGGGGAGCTGTTTTTT
TRBV18	-	TRBJ1-6	-	CASSQISGADNSPLHF	TGTGCCAGCTCACAAATATCGGGAGCTGATAATTCACCCCTCCACTTT
TRBV18	once	TRBJ2-1	TRBD2	CASSPNSGGTYNEQFF	TGTGCCAGCTCACCAAATAGCGGGGGTACCTACAATGAGCAGTTCTTC
TRBV9	-	TRBJ1-4	-	CASSGGLGAGEKLFF	TGTGCCAGCAGCGGGGGGTTAGGAGCGGGTGAAAAACTGTTTTTT
TRBV15	-	TRBJ2-4	-	CATSSSNLLKNIQYF	TGTGCCACCAGCAGCTCCAACCTACTAAAAAACATTCAGTACTTC
TRBV5-1	-	TRBJ2-3	-	CASSLEQYTDTQYF	TGCGCCAGCAGCTTGGAACAGTACACAGATACGCAGTATTTT
TRBV19	-	TRBJ2-3	TRBD2	CASSMTSGTDTQYF	TGTGCCAGTAGTATGACTAGCGGGACAGATACGCAGTATTTT
TRBV2	few	TRBJ1-1	-	CASSVIRGTEAFF	TGTGCCAGCAGTGTGATCAGGGGCACTGAAGCTTTCTTT
TRBV19	-	TRBJ2-7	-	CASSMPGQPYGQYF	TGTGCCAGTAGTATGCCAGGACAGCCCTACGGGCAGTACTTC
TRBV7-8	-	TRBJ2-1	TRBD2	CASSLGLAMNEQFF	TGTGCCAGCAGCTTGGGACTAGCAATGAATGAGCAGTTCTTC
TRBV15	-	TRBJ1-2	TRBD1	CATSSPGQVVYGYTF	TGTGCCACCAGCAGTCCGGGACAGGTGGTCTATGGCTACACCTTC
TRBV30	-	TRBJ1-4	TRBD1	CAWRPLDRLNEKLFF	TGTGCCTGGAGGCCCCTGGACAGGCTTAATGAAAAACTGTTTTTT
TRBV6-4	few	TRBJ2-1	TRBD2	CASSDTSGGYNEQFF	TGTGCCAGCAGTGACACTAGCGGGGGATACAATGAGCAGTTCTTC
TRBV5-4	-	TRBJ1-1	TRBD1	CASSRTGMNTEAFF	TGTGCCAGCAGCCGGACAGGGATGAACACTGAAGCTTTCTTT
TRBV28	-	TRBJ1-2	-	CASQAGTLYGYTF	TGTGCCAGCCAGGCCGGGACACTGTATGGCTACACCTTC
TRBV14	-	TRBJ1-5	-	CASSRQVKRPQHF	TGTGCCAGCAGCCGACAGGTGAAGCGGCCCCAGCATTTT
TRBV28	-	TRBJ2-1	TRBD2	CASSLTSGGAREQFF	TGTGCCAGCAGTCTAACTAGCGGGGGGGCTAGGGAGCAGTTCTTC